Each of the 4 T cell receptor beta chains below was sequenced from the same sample in a study of blood T cell repertoires in COVID-19. The table came from immunoSEQ multiplex PCR; TCRdb's copy has only in-frame clones and leaves some out. Of about 300,000 clones listed, roughly 85% are singletons. Sequenced sample: PBMCs or T cells enriched from blood (not recorded which). Every receptor here comes from a woman aged 45-65 years who had recovered from COVID-19.

The chain is built from TRBV12-3 or TRBV12-4 and TRBJ1-3; 11 nucleotides line up with TRBD1. The length of the CDR3 is 13 residues. V lost 8 bases to trimming and J lost 9 bases; unmatched junction nucleotides: 6. The chain's CDR3 is CASERTGGTTIYF. The CDR3 DNA reads TGTGCCAGCGAAAGGACAGGGGGCACCACCATATATTTT.

This clone was recorded once. The CDR3 loop is CASSQDTGRGYTF. CDR3 DNA sequence: TGCGCCAGCAGCCAAGATACAGGGAGAGGCTACACCTTC. The J gene is TRBJ1-2, the V gene TRBV4-1, with a possible D match to TRBD1 (6 bases). Germline V lookup: CDR1 MGHRA, CDR2 YSYEKL. The V end lost 0 bases, the J end lost 8 bases, and 10 bases lay between the germline ends. The CDR3 is 13 residues long.

This chain joins TRBV24-1 and TRBJ2-7; a weak D match, TRBD2 (5 bases). Germline V gene sequence: CDR1 KGHDR, CDR2 SFDVKD. The CDR3 loop spans 14 amino acids. With 3 bases removed from V and 5 bases from J, the gap between germline ends came to 13 bases. CDR3 sequence: CATSDGRAGDEQYF. In nucleotides, the CDR3 is TGTGCCACCAGTGATGGGAGAGCAGGAGACGAGCAGTACTTC.

This chain's CDR3 is CASSGGPHFNYGYTF. CDR3 nucleotides: TGTGCCAGCAGCGGGGGGCCTCATTTTAACTATGGCTACACCTTC. This sequence joins TRBV6-5 and TRBJ1-2; possibly TRBD1 for D (6 bases). Germline lookup yields CDR1 MNHEY and CDR2 SVGAGI. CDR3 length equals 15 residues. V lost 6 bases to trimming and J lost 1 base, with 15 bases between them.